This TCR beta chain was identified in a study of T cells in Graves' hyperthyroidism and ophthalmopathy. Findings of the study overall: Most clonotypes that expanded in the thyroid above 0.001 also showed up in blood.

Authors of the study amplified TCR beta CDR3 regions from RNA transcripts. When the TCR CDR3 underwent first-round RT-PCR, the HTBI primer set was used. TCRdb re-called the multiplex PCR reads with MiXCR, one entry per CDR3 protein. The repertoire holds under 800,000 distinct CDR3 sequences, with 12% to 15% as singletons. The CDR3 totals 17 residues. Deletions cut 4 bases from V and 6 bases from J, with 23 bases between. Turning to this clonotype: The antigen is undetermined.

The V call is TRBV12-3 or TRBV12-4, the J call TRBJ2-3; maybe TRBD1 (6 bases). Input material: blood. The sequence was collected from a woman aged 18 to 35 with Graves' hyperthyroidism. CDR3 in amino acids: CASSSIAGTKRFDTQYF. The CDR3 coding sequence is TGTGCCAGCAGTTCAATCGCCGGGACAAAAAGGTTTGATACGCAGTATTTT.